The 23 T cell receptor beta chains below come from one sample, sequenced in a study of T cell responses to AZD1222 COVID-19 vaccine. Generated by immunoSEQ multiplex PCR, the TCRdb table keeps only in-frame clones and is missing some. The sample lists approximately 200,000 clones, about 94% occurring once. The source material was peripheral blood, sampled on day 0 of AZD1222 vaccination. These receptors were collected from an adult in good health.

The chain has TRBV19 and TRBJ1-5; 7 nucleotides line up with TRBD1. After removal of 0 bases from V and 7 bases from J, the junction contained 3 bases not matched to a gene. Per the germline V gene, CDR1 is LNHDA and CDR2 is SQIVND (reference sequence). CDR3 length equals 14 residues. DNA for the CDR3: TGTGCCAGTAGTATAGAGACAGGGTACCAGCCCCAGCATTTT. Translated: CASSIETGYQPQHF.

The chain links TRBV5-4 to TRBJ2-1, with 7 bases identical to TRBD2. CDR1 is SGHNT and CDR2 is YYREEE in the germline V gene (reference sequence). J was trimmed by 5 bases and V by 4 bases; bases with no gene match: 9. The CDR3 loop spans 15 amino acids. CDR3 bases: TGTGCCAGCAGCCCGGGGTCTAGCGGAAACAATGAGCAGTTCTTC. Its translation is CASSPGSSGNNEQFF. The full variable domain, rest sourced from reference TRBV5-4 and TRBJ2-1, is ETGVTQSPTHLIKTRGQQVTLRCSSQSGHNTVSWYQQALGQGPQFIFQYYREEENGRGNFPPRFSGLQFPNYSSELNVNALELDDSALYLCASSPGSSGNNEQFFGPGTRLTVL.

The chain joins TRBV28 to TRBJ1-3, with 11 positions matching TRBD1. Looked up from germline, CDR1 is MDHEN and CDR2 is SYDVKM. The CDR3 length is 16 residues. Unmatched junction bases numbered 8, after V lost 7 bases and J lost 3 bases. CDR3 loop: CASTRTGGIGGNTIYF. The CDR3 coding sequence is TGTGCCAGCACACGGACAGGGGGCATTGGTGGAAACACCATATATTTT.

The chain links TRBV6-2 or TRBV6-3 to TRBJ1-2, with 9 bases aligning to TRBD1. This CDR3 is 13 amino acids long. Germline V lookup: CDR1 MNHEY, CDR2 SVGEGT. V gave up 5 bases and J gave up 5 bases; unmatched junction bases: 3. CDR3 coding DNA: TGTGCCAGCAGTCCGGACAGGGGATATGGCTACACCTTC. It yields the protein CASSPDRGYGYTF.

The J gene is TRBJ2-1, the V gene TRBV5-1; 7 bases map to TRBD2. Germline-derived CDR1 and CDR2 are SGHRS and YFSETQ. V dropped 3 bases and J dropped 3; count of bases not matched to a gene: 6. CDR3 size: 15 residues. This CDR3 is CASSWDYRLYNEQFF. The CDR3 region has the DNA TGCGCCAGCAGCTGGGACTATCGACTCTACAATGAGCAGTTCTTC.

The chain joins TRBV4-2 to TRBJ2-7; D call uncertain. Germline lookup yields CDR1 LGHNA and CDR2 YNFKEQ. The V end was cut by 0 bases, the J end by 0 bases, with 9 bases between. The CDR3 has 15 amino acids. CDR3 protein: CASSQDPTVSYEQYF. DNA for the CDR3: TGTGCCAGCAGCCAAGATCCCACGGTCTCCTACGAGCAGTACTTC.

This chain uses TRBV7-5 with TRBJ2-1; the table's D gene call, TRBD1, was not cross checked with the DNA. TRBV7-5 is labeled a pseudogene. This CDR3 comprises 14 residues. CDR3 residues: CARSLLGHYNEQFF. In nucleotides, the CDR3 is TGTGCCAGAAGCTTGTTGGGACATTACAATGAGCAGTTCTTC.

The rearrangement links TRBV6-5 to TRBJ1-6; TRBD1 matches at 7 bases. J was trimmed by 7 bases and V by 6 bases; bases with no gene match: 3. CDR3 length equals 13 residues. The germline V gene has CDR1 MNHEY and CDR2 SVGAGI. Here the CDR3 DNA reads TGTGCCAGCAGCGACAGGGTGAATTCACCCCTCCACTTT. Its translation: CASSDRVNSPLHF.

This clone was counted many times. J is TRBJ2-7 and V is TRBV18; D ambiguous. V shed 6 bases and J shed 2 bases, with 20 bases lying between them. Germline CDR1 KGHSH, CDR2 LQKENI. CDR3 size: 16 residues. CDR3 residues: CASSTRKGEKTYEQYF. In nucleotides, the CDR3 is TGTGCCAGCTCGACGCGGAAAGGAGAGAAGACCTACGAGCAGTACTTC. Combining the CDR3 with reference TRBV18 and TRBJ2-7 gives the whole variable domain NAGVMQNPRHLVRRRGQEARLRCSPMKGHSHVYWYRQLPEEGLKFMVYLQKENIIDESGMPKERFSAEFPKEGPSILRIQQVVRGDSAAYFCASSTRKGEKTYEQYFGPGTRLTVT.

This rearrangement joins TRBV18 to TRBJ2-4; 7 bases map to TRBD2. CDR1 KGHSH and CDR2 LQKENI come from the germline V gene. This CDR3 comprises 15 residues. V lost 6 bases and J lost 0; bases outside the gene matches: 5. Here the CDR3 DNA reads TGTGCCAGCTCGGCTAGCGGTACAGCCAAAAACATTCAGTACTTC. It codes for CASSASGTAKNIQYF.

A note on this clone: At one end, the junction sequence differs from germline, possibly due to a read error. V gene TRBV28 combines with J gene TRBJ1-2, with unresolved D. Per the germline V gene, CDR1 is MDHEN and CDR2 is SYDVKM. The length of the CDR3 is 14 residues. As DNA, the CDR3 is TGTGCCAGCAGTTTAGATCAGAGGGCGCGAGGCTACACTTTC. Translation gives CASSLDQRARGYTF.

This sequence joins TRBV6-4 and TRBJ1-4; 9 bases match TRBD1. The CDR3 contains 18 residues. Germline V gene sequence: CDR1 MRHNA, CDR2 SNTAGT. V lost 2 bases, J lost 6 bases, and 13 bases stayed unmatched. The CDR3 here is CASSDPLGETGGHEKLFF. The CDR3 nucleotides read TGTGCCAGCAGTGACCCTCTAGGGGAGACAGGGGGACATGAAAAACTGTTTTTT.

V gene TRBV29-1 combines with J gene TRBJ2-7, with 9 nucleotides matching TRBD1. The germline gives CDR1 SQVTM, CDR2 ANQGSEA. There are 13 residues in the CDR3. J gave up 4 bases and V 6 bases, and 7 bases lay outside the gene matches. As DNA, the CDR3 is TGCAGCGTAGCCGACAGGGGGTCTTACGAGCAGTACTTC. As protein: CSVADRGSYEQYF.

The rearrangement joins TRBV19 to TRBJ2-7; 8 bases map to TRBD1. Trimming took 5 bases from V and 0 from J; bases not matched to a gene: 6. Germline V gene data show CDR1 as LNHDA and CDR2 as SQIVND (reference sequence). The length of the CDR3 is 15 residues. The CDR3 spells CASSARQGLSYEQYF. DNA of the CDR3: TGTGCCAGTAGTGCAAGACAGGGGCTCTCCTACGAGCAGTACTTC.

The chain is built from TRBV7-9 and TRBJ2-4; a possible D gene is TRBD1 (6 bases). Trimming cost V 3 bases and J 10 bases, with 19 bases left between them. The CDR3 runs 15 residues. Germline CDR1 SEHNR, CDR2 FQNEAQ (reference sequence). The CDR3 bases are TGTGCCAGCAGCTTTAAGGGACAAGGGGAACGGATTCAGTACTTC. Its translation is CASSFKGQGERIQYF.

The chain recombines TRBV11-2 with TRBJ1-6; D is possibly TRBD1 (6 bases). Looked up from germline, CDR1 is SGHAT and CDR2 is FQNNGV. The CDR3 loop spans 15 amino acids. V was shortened by 4 bases and J by 7 bases, with 14 bases between the two germline ends. The CDR3 sequence is CASSYGTTSNSPLHF. CDR3 bases: TGTGCCAGCAGCTACGGGACAACATCGAATTCACCCCTCCACTTT.

This clone came up once. This chain uses TRBV5-1 with TRBJ1-5; perhaps TRBD1 as D (6 bases). Trimming removed 0 bases from V and 5 bases from J, with 12 bases in between. This CDR3 region has 15 residues. Germline CDR1 reads SGHRS; CDR2 reads YFSETQ. The CDR3 spells CASSLGAGVDQPQHF. As DNA, the CDR3 is TGCGCCAGCAGCTTGGGGGCAGGGGTTGATCAGCCCCAGCATTTT.

The V and J genes are TRBV28 and TRBJ2-3; 13 nucleotides match TRBD2. The ends lost 6 bases at V and 7 bases at J; junction bases unmatched: 13. CDR3 length: 17 residues. Looked up from germline, CDR1 is MDHEN and CDR2 is SYDVKM. The CDR3 region has the DNA TGTGCCAGCAGGAAGACGAGGAGACTAGCGGGAGGATATACGCAGTATTTT. Its translation is CASRKTRRLAGGYTQYF.

This clone was counted only a few times. The CDR3: CASSPHSGNTIYF. DNA for the CDR3: TGTGCCAGCAGCCCCCACTCTGGAAACACCATATATTTT. This rearrangement joins TRBV9 to TRBJ1-3; D is unclear. Germline loops: CDR1 SGDLS, CDR2 YYNGEE. This CDR3 is 13 amino acids long. The V and J ends lost 4 bases and 0 bases respectively, with 5 bases between them.

The chain employs TRBV12-3 or TRBV12-4 and TRBJ2-1, with D unclear. There are 13 residues in the CDR3. The germline V and J ends were trimmed by 2 bases and 4 bases, with 6 bases remaining between them. This CDR3 is CASSLRRYNEQFF. Written as DNA, the CDR3 is TGTGCCAGCAGTTTAAGACGATACAATGAGCAGTTCTTC.

This sequence joins TRBV28 and TRBJ1-2; no clear D gene. The CDR3 has 16 residues. V lost 6 bases, J lost 1 base, and 18 bases lay in between. Germline V gene sequence: CDR1 MDHEN, CDR2 SYDVKM. This chain's CDR3 is CASRRAMRAFNYGYTF. As DNA, the CDR3 is TGTGCCAGCAGGAGGGCCATGAGGGCCTTTAACTATGGCTACACCTTC.

The rearrangement links TRBV6-5 to TRBJ2-7; the match to TRBD2 covers 15 bases. Germline CDR1 and CDR2: MNHEY and SVGAGI. J gave up 1 base and V 6 bases, and 1 base lay outside the gene matches. The CDR3 has 15 amino acids. The CDR3 DNA is TGTGCCAGCAGGGGGACTAGCGGGAGGTCCTACGAGCAGTACTTC. Translation: CASRGTSGRSYEQYF.

In this sample, this clone turned up a few times. The V call is TRBV5-6, the J call TRBJ1-4, with 7 nucleotides matching TRBD1. The trim removed 4 bases at V and 7 bases at J, leaving 7 bases unmatched. Germline lookup yields CDR1 SGHDT and CDR2 YYEEEE. This CDR3 comprises 14 residues. The CDR3: CASSPGQSREKLFF. The CDR3 DNA follows: TGTGCCAGCAGCCCGGGACAGAGCCGTGAAAAACTGTTTTTT. Combining the CDR3 with reference TRBV5-6 and TRBJ1-4 gives the whole variable domain DAGVTQSPTHLIKTRGQQVTLRCSPKSGHDTVSWYQQALGQGPQFIFQYYEEEERQRGNFPDRFSGHQFPNYSSELNVNALLLGDSALYLCASSPGQSREKLFFGSGTQLSVL.